The clone carrying this T cell receptor beta chain was picked up many times. Its antigen is undetermined. At the time of active disease, bone marrow was collected from every patient. From 300 to 450 ng of RNA, a library with molecular barcoded alpha/delta and beta/gamma adaptors was made. TCRdb re-analysed the reads in MiXCR, keeping a single row per CDR3 protein. The profile shows 50,000 to 65,000 distinct CDR3 sequences, around 20% of them singletons. This entry comes from a study of read filtering for tumor transcriptome and immune sequencing. Looking at the study overall: TCR-mapped reads were about 3.5 to 10.27 million with IR-seq versus roughly 85 to 1,300 with RNA-seq.

This CDR3 comprises 14 residues. The germline CDR1 and CDR2 sequences are WNHNN and SYGVQD (reference sequence). V lost 6 bases and J lost 3, with 14 bases in between. Study-wide results and caveats: Even smaller IR-seq throughput identified most shared clonotypes. Correlation between methods rose after single-read clonotypes were removed.

Sequenced material: a population of CD138-negative cells sorted from bone marrow. The J gene is TRBJ1-1, the V gene TRBV10-1, with D possibly being TRBD1 (6 bases). This receptor was identified in a donor aged 40 or over with multiple myeloma. The CDR3 sequence is CASRDTGPDTEAFF. CDR3 DNA sequence: TGCGCCAGCAGGGATACAGGGCCGGACACTGAAGCTTTCTTT.